This T cell receptor (beta chain) was recorded in a study of spatial heterogeneity in lung cancer. Study background: Tumor regions showed TCR transcript counts that correlated strongly with a T cell module score from matched bulk RNA-seq. Findings and caveats of the study: Counts of expanded intratumoral alpha and beta TCRs tracked tumor mutation counts.

V dropped 5 bases and J dropped 8; count of bases not matched to a gene: 12. Germline lookup yields CDR1 LNHDA and CDR2 SQIVND (reference sequence). This CDR3 is built from 15 residues. Time point defined: sample taken at primary tumor resection. Patients with untreated early-stage non-small cell lung cancer, numbering around 72, were the donors. Without sorting, whole RNA was sequenced from tumor, nontumor lung or frozen PBMC. TCR cDNA molecules were tagged individually, and each one carried a unique molecular identifier. TCRdb reanalysed the 5' RACE reads using MiXCR and keeps one entry per CDR3 protein. Among around 7,500 distinct CDR3 sequences listed, around 3.2% were seen once. This clonotype rates as medium-sized. What it recognizes is unknown.

The sequencing here drew on lung tumor tissue, taken at surgery. This sequence originates from a male donor with early-stage non-small cell lung cancer. The chain carries TRBV19 and TRBJ1-3; 7 nucleotides align to TRBD1. The CDR3 is CASSPTGAITDTIYF. The CDR3 nucleotides are TGTGCCAGTAGTCCTACAGGGGCAATTACCGACACCATATATTTT.